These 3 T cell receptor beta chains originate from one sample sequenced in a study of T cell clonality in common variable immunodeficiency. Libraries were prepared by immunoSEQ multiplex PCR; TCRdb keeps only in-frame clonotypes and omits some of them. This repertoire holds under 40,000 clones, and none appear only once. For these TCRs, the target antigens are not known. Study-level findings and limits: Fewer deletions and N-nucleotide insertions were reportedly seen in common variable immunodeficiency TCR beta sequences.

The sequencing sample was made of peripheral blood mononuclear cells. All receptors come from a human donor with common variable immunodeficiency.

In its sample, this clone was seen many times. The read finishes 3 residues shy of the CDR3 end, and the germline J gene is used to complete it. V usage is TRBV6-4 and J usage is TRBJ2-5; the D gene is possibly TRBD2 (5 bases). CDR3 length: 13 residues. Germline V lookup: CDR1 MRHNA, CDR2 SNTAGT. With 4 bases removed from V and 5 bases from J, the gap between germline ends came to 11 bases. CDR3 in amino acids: CASSATSEETQYF. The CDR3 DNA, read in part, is TGTGCCAGCAGTGCAACTAGTGAGGAGACC.

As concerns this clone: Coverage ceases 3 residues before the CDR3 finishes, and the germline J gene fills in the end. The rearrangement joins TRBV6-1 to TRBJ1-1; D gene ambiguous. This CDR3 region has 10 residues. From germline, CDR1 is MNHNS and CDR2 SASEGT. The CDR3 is CASSEVLAFF. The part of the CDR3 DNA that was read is TGTGCCAGCAGTGAAGTATTG.

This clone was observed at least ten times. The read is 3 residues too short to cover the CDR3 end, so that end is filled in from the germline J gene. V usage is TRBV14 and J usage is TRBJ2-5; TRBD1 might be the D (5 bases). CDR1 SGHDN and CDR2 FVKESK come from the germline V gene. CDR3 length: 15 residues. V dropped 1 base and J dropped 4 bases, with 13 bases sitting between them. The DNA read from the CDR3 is TGTGCCAGCAGCCAAGGTGCCAGGGTGCGAGAGACC. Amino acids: CASSQGARVRET. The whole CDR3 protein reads CASSQGARVRETQYF.